The T cell receptor beta chain under discussion was sequenced for a study of radiotherapy plus CTLA-4 blockade in lung cancer listed by TCRdb under 2018. For the study in its entirety: Objective responses occurred in more than 15% of enrolled patients, and 30% to 35% achieved disease control. Results and caveats for the whole study, not just this receptor: TCR clones derived from tumors expanded in peripheral blood after treatment with radiotherapy and ipilimumab. The strongest predictors of response were reported to be early dynamic shifts in blood T cell clones along with a rise in serum interferon-beta following radiation.

Library preparation used the immunoSEQ multiplex PCR assay. In TCRdb, the immuneACCESS table is reduced to in-frame sequences with V and J assigned. These tables do not hold every clone; where another copy was compared, an unresolved V gene accounts for under half, and the others remain unexplained. Within this sample are 89,000 or so clones, with 82% of them counted one time only. 3% to 3.5% of the sample is in the top ten clones. Details on this clone: The antigen it recognizes is unknown. Base qualities are not recorded, but no much larger clone differs from it by a single base.

According to the germline V gene, CDR1 reads SGHDT and CDR2 reads YYEEEE. The CDR3 measures 16 amino acids from cysteine to phenylalanine. The only DNA kept is the CDR3, 48 bases in frame from the first base. For this chain, trimming is 0 bases at the V end and 4 bases at the J end, and the number of junction bases without a gene match is 6. Focal radiation therapy combined with CTLA-4 blockade (ipilimumab) was tested in patients with chemo-refractory metastatic non-small-cell lung cancer. The chain is encoded by TRBV5-6 joined to TRBJ2-5, with 10 junctional bases fitting TRBD1. Sequencing was performed on peripheral blood, taken from a patient treated with radiotherapy plus ipilimumab. This TCR came from a human donor with non-small cell lung cancer who had a partial response to radiotherapy plus ipilimumab. The CDR3 region: CASSLEGGTGAETQYF. In nucleotides, the sequence is TGTGCCAGCAGCTTGGAGGGCGGGACAGGGGCAGAGACCCAGTACTTC.